This is a list of T cell receptor beta chains from one sample in a study of CD8 T cells in Susac syndrome. TCRdb re-analysed the immunoSEQ multiplex PCR reads in MiXCR, keeping a single row per CDR3 protein. The sample includes about 110,000 distinct CDR3 sequences, 90% to 96% of them seen just once. The sequenced sample consisted of CD4+ T cells from PBMCs. These receptors were obtained from a human donor in good health. The CDR3 runs from the conserved cysteine through the conserved F or W. D genes are given only for firm matches. Not every row has a clone size; where given, it reads once, few, many or a size class.

j_call v_call clone_size d_call cdr3_nt cdr3_aa
TRBJ1-1 TRBV6-2/TRBV6-3 . TRBD1 TGTGCCAGCAGTTACTTTAACAGGGGACAGGCTGAAGCTTTCTTT CASSYFNRGQAEAFF
TRBJ1-5 TRBV27 . TRBD1 TGTGCCAGCAGTTTTCAAGGGGGCGGCGGTCAGCCCCAGCATTTT CASSFQGGGGQPQHF
TRBJ2-5 TRBV20-1 . . TGCAGTGCTCCACCGGGACATATAGGGAGAGAGACCCAGTACTTC CSAPPGHIGRETQYF
TRBJ2-1 TRBV9 . . TGTGCCAGCAGCGTAGGTACGGCCTCGTCAGGGGAGCAGTTCTTC CASSVGTASSGEQFF
TRBJ2-1 TRBV2 . TRBD2 TGTGCCAGTTCTACTAGCGCTGAGCAGTTCTTC CASSTSAEQFF
TRBJ2-1 TRBV7-9 . . TGTGCCAGCAGCTTAGCGCTCGGGCTAGCGTCCTACAATGAGCAGTTCTTC CASSLALGLASYNEQFF
TRBJ1-4 TRBV5-1 . . TGCGCCAGCAGCTTGGATCCGGGGGCTAATGAAAAACTGTTTTTT CASSLDPGANEKLFF
TRBJ2-7 TRBV7-9 . . TGTGCCAGCAGCCCGATCTCCGGGACCCGACGCGAGCAGTACTTC CASSPISGTRREQYF
TRBJ2-5 TRBV5-1 . TRBD1 TGCGCCAGCAGCACCGGGACAGGGGAGGAGGAGACCCAGTACTTC CASSTGTGEEETQYF
TRBJ2-3 TRBV3-1 . . TGTGCCAGCAGCCTCACAGATACGCAGTATTTT CASSLTDTQYF
TRBJ1-1 TRBV4-1 . . TGCGCCAGCAGCCATCTTCCTCCTCAGTTGAACACTGAAGCTTTCTTT CASSHLPPQLNTEAFF
TRBJ2-2 TRBV2 . TRBD2 TGTGCCAGCTGCGCGCGGGAGGCGAACACCGGGGAGCTGTTTTTT CASCAREANTGELFF
TRBJ2-3 TRBV29-1 once TRBD2 TGCAGCGTTCGTAGACTAGCGGGAGTGGGGACAGATACGCAGTATTTT CSVRRLAGVGTDTQYF
TRBJ1-2 TRBV28 . . TGTGCCAGCAGTTCAGACCAGGAGGGATTCTATGGCTACACCTTC CASSSDQEGFYGYTF
TRBJ2-6 TRBV29-1 . . TGCAGCGCGCAACCCGACGTGCCTGGGGCCAACGTCCTGACTTTC CSAQPDVPGANVLTF
TRBJ2-1 TRBV24-1 . TRBD2 TGTGCCACCAGTGATGAAACTAGCGGGTCCCCCAATGAGCAGTTCTTC CATSDETSGSPNEQFF
TRBJ2-7 TRBV14 once . TGTGCCAGCAGCCGGCTGGCAGCTCTCACTCCAACCTACGAGCAGTACTTC CASSRLAALTPTYEQYF
TRBJ2-3 TRBV5-6 . . TGTGCCAGCAGCTTGGGCTTGGCGGGGACTAGCACAGATACGCAGTATTTT CASSLGLAGTSTDTQYF
TRBJ2-7 TRBV18 . TRBD1 TGTGCCAGCTCACCAGACGACAGGGGAGGCTACGAGCAGTACTTC CASSPDDRGGYEQYF
TRBJ2-7 TRBV3-1 . . TGTGCCAGCAGCCAAGCCATGCCGGGGGTTTCCTACGAGCAGTACTTC CASSQAMPGVSYEQYF
TRBJ1-1 TRBV2 . . TGTGCCAGCAGTGTGTTGGAGAACACTGAAGCTTTCTTT CASSVLENTEAFF
TRBJ1-3 TRBV6-5 . TRBD1 TGTGCCAGCAGTTACGCCTTGACAGGGGGTGGAAACACCATATATTTT CASSYALTGGGNTIYF
TRBJ2-5 TRBV20-1 . TRBD1 TGCAGTGCTGGGGCCCGGGACAGACACCTAGAGACCCAGTACTTC CSAGARDRHLETQYF
TRBJ2-5 TRBV7-2 . TRBD1 TGTGCCAGCAGCTCTGACAGGGAAGAGACCCAGTACTTC CASSSDREETQYF
TRBJ2-2 TRBV9 . . TGTGCCAGCATGGGCAGGGCCAACACCGGGGAGCTGTTTTTT CASMGRANTGELFF
TRBJ2-4 TRBV18 . TRBD1 TGTGCCAGCTCACCCCCGGGACAGGGGAAAAACATTCAGTACTTC CASSPPGQGKNIQYF
TRBJ2-5 TRBV30 . . TGTGCCTGGAGTGGAGGGCGGAAAGAGACCCAGTACTTC CAWSGGRKETQYF
TRBJ1-2 TRBV3-1 once . TGTGCCAGCAGCCCCCGGGACAACTTCTACACCTTC CASSPRDNFYTF
TRBJ2-1 TRBV12-3/TRBV12-4 . . TGTGCCAGCAGTTTAATGAATGAGCAGTTCTTC CASSLMNEQFF
TRBJ2-4 TRBV3-1 . TRBD1 TGTGCCAGCAGCCGGACAGGGGCGAACATTCAGTACTTC CASSRTGANIQYF
TRBJ2-5 TRBV18 . . TGTGCCAGCAGACCCTCAGGGAGAGGAGAGACCCAGTACTTC CASRPSGRGETQYF
TRBJ2-4 TRBV20-1 . . TGCAGTGCCCGCGATCCGGGTGGGGCCAAAAACATTCAGTACTTC CSARDPGGAKNIQYF
TRBJ2-6 TRBV27 once TRBD1 TGTGCCAGCAGTCCGGGACAGTTTTCTTCTGGGGCCAACGTCCTGACTTTC CASSPGQFSSGANVLTF
TRBJ2-3 TRBV13 . . TGTGCCAGCAGCTTCCGGACGACGGCTGATACGCAGTATTTT CASSFRTTADTQYF
TRBJ2-1 TRBV6-2/TRBV6-3 . TRBD2 TGTGCCAGCAGCCGGCTGACTAGCGGGAGTCTTACTGAGCAGTTCTTC CASSRLTSGSLTEQFF
TRBJ2-7 TRBV7-2 . . TGTGCCAGCAGCCCCGGAAGGTTGGGAGAGCAGTACTTC CASSPGRLGEQYF
TRBJ2-2 TRBV18 . TRBD2 TGTGCCAGCTCACCACCGCTAGCGGGAGCTATTGCCGGGGAGCTGTTTTTT CASSPPLAGAIAGELFF
TRBJ2-1 TRBV28 once TRBD2 TGTGCCAGCTACCGCCTGGCGGGGGGGTACAATGAGCAGTTCTTC CASYRLAGGYNEQFF
TRBJ1-1 TRBV29-1 . . TGCAGCGTTGCCAGGGCGAACACTGAAGCTTTCTTT CSVARANTEAFF
TRBJ1-6 TRBV6-6 . . TGTGCCAGCAGTTCGACCCTTGGGGGGCGGAGTTCACCCCTCCACTTT CASSSTLGGRSSPLHF
TRBJ2-1 TRBV2 . TRBD1 TGTGCCAGCAACAAGGGACAGAGAGTCAATGAGCAGTTCTTC CASNKGQRVNEQFF
TRBJ2-4 TRBV29-1 . . TGCAGCGTTGAGGCGCACCTACTAGCCAAAAACATTCAGTACTTC CSVEAHLLAKNIQYF
TRBJ2-4 TRBV27 . . TGTGCCAGCAGTTTTTACCCGTTTGGCAACATTCAGTACTTC CASSFYPFGNIQYF
TRBJ1-5 TRBV3-1 . TRBD1 TGTGCCAGCAGCCAAGATGGGGGACAGAATCAGCCCCAGCATTTT CASSQDGGQNQPQHF